The TCR beta chain under discussion was sequenced for a study of sequential checkpoint blockade in melanoma. The overall study: Arm A got nivolumab then ipilimumab; arm B the reverse, 1:1. Both treatment sequences were followed by maintenance nivolumab.

Assay: immunoSEQ multiplex PCR; the TCRdb copy retains only in-frame clones and omits some. This sample has around 18,000 clones, with 69% found just once. This clone showed up just a few times. Treatment noted: randomized to nivolumab then ipilimumab (arm A) or the reverse (arm B). Patients had received no earlier DNA-damaging chemotherapy. Live CD3+CD8+ CD19− CD56− cells were sorted from PBMCs. Germline trimming cut 5 bases from V and 4 bases from J; bases unmatched to any gene: 12. Germline assignment: CDR1 SEHNR and CDR2 FQNEAQ (reference sequence). This CDR3 is 16 amino acids long. The sequence derives from a human donor with melanoma. The chain couples TRBV7-9 to TRBJ2-7; 9 bases fit TRBD1. The specimen was CD8+ T cells sorted from blood (inferred from file names), collected from a patient given nivolumab and ipilimumab in sequence. The DNA for the CDR3 is TGTGCCAGCAGCACAGGACAGGGGCCCTCTGAGTACGAGCAGTACTTC. Residues: CASSTGQGPSEYEQYF.